This T cell receptor (beta chain) derives from a study of T cell responses to AZD1222 COVID-19 vaccine. This table comes from immunoSEQ multiplex PCR, and its TCRdb copy is limited to in-frame clones, with some not included. The sample records approximately 110,000 clones, roughly 88% being singletons. Whole-study results and caveats: Spike-specific TCR depth and breadth grew after two AZD1222 doses.

CDR3 length equals 16 residues. Trimming removed 3 bases from V and 5 bases from J; junction bases left unmatched: 7. Germline CDR1 reads SGDLS; CDR2 reads YYNGEE. With regard to this clone: Its antigen is unidentified.

The sequence derives from an adult in good health. Here the sequenced sample was peripheral blood, taken on day 0 of AZD1222 vaccination. The V and J genes are TRBV9 and TRBJ2-1; 11 bases match TRBD2. CDR3 nucleotide sequence: TGTGCCAGCAGCGCCTCTAGCGGGGGGTTGAACAATGAGCAGTTCTTC. Translation gives CASSASSGGLNNEQFF. The whole variable domain, filled in from reference TRBV9 and TRBJ2-1, reads DSGVTQTPKHLITATGQRVTLRCSPRSGDLSVYWYQQSLDQGLQFLIQYYNGEERAKGNILERFSAQQFPDLHSELNLSSLELGDSALYFCASSASSGGLNNEQFFGPGTRLTVL.